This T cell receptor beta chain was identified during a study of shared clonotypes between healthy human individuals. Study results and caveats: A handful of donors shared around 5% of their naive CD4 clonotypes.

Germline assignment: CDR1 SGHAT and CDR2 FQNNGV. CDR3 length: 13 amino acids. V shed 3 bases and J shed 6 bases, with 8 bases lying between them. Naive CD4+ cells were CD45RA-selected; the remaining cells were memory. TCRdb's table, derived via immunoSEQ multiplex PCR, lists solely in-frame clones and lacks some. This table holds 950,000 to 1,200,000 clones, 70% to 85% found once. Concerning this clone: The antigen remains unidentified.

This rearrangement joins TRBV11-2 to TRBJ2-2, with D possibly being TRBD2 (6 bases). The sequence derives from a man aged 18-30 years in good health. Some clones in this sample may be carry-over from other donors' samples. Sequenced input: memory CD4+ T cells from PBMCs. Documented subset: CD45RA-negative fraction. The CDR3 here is CASSLTGAGELFF. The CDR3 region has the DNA TGTGCCAGCAGCTTGACGGGGGCCGGGGAGCTGTTTTTT.